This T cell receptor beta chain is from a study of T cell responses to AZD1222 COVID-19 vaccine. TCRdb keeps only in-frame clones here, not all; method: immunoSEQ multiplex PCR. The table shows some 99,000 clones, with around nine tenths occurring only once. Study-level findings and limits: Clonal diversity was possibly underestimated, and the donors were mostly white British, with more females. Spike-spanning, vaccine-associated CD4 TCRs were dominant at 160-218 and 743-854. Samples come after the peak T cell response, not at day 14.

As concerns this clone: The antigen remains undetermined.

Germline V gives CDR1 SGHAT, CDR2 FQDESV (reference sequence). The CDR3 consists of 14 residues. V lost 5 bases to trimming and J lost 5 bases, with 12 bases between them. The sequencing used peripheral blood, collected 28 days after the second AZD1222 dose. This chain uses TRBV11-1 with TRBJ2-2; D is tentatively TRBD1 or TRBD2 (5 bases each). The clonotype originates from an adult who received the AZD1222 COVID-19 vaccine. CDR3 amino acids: CASSRARGTGELFF. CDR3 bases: TGTGCCAGCAGCAGGGCGAGGGGAACCGGGGAGCTGTTTTTT.